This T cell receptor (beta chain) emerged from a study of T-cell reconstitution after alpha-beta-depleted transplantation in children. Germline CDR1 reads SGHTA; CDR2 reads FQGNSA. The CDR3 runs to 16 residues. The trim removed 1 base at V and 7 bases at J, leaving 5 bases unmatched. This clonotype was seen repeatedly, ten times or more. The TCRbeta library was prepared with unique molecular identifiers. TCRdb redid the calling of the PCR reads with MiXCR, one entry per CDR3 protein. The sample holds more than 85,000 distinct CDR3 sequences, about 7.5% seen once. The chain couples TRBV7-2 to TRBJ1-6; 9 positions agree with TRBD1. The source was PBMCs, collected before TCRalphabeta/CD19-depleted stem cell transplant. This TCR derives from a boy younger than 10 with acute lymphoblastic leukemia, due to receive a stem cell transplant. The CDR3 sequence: CASSLVADRGNSPLHF. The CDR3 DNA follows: TGTGCCAGCAGCTTAGTAGCGGACAGGGGAAATTCACCCCTCCACTTT.